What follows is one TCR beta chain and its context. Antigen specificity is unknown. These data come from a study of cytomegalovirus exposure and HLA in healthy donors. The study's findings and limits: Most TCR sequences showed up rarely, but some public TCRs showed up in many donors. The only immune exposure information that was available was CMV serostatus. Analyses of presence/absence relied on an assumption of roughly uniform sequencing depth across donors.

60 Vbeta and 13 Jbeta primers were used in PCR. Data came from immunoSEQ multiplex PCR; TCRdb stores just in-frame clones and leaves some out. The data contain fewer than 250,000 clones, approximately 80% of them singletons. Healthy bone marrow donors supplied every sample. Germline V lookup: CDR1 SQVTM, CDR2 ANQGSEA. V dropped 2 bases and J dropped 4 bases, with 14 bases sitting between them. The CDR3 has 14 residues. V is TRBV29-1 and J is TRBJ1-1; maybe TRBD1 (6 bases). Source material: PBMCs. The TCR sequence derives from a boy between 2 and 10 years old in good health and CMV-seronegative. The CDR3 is CSVERGRGVTEAFF. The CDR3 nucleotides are TGCAGCGTTGAAAGAGGCAGGGGCGTCACTGAAGCTTTCTTT.